Below are 22 T cell receptor beta chains sequenced from a single sample in a study of T-cell memory formation after mild COVID-19. TCRdb processed the 5' RACE reads anew with MiXCR; each CDR3 protein has one entry. Among about 500,000 distinct CDR3 sequences, roughly 20% were seen once, and the ten largest hold approximately 12%. The sample taken for sequencing was PBMCs or a T cell subset sorted from them (not recorded which). The receptor source for this set is an adult woman who had mild COVID-19 (a few samples of this study predate the infection). Cell type and time point are not known.

The V and J genes are TRBV5-5 and TRBJ2-5; TRBD2 is a possible D gene (6 bases). Trimming removed 2 bases from V and 5 bases from J, with 19 bases in between. The CDR3 is made up of 16 amino acids. In germline, CDR1 is SGHKS, CDR2 YYEKEE (reference sequence). CDR3 sequence: CASSLVIGSVRETQYF. CDR3 DNA: TGTGCCAGCAGCTTAGTGATCGGGAGCGTACGGGAGACCCAGTACTTC.

A few counts support this clonotype. The chain combines TRBV5-4 with TRBJ1-2; 8 nucleotides match TRBD1. This CDR3 is 15 amino acids long. Germline values: CDR1 SGHNT, CDR2 YYREEE (reference sequence). V lost 3 bases to trimming and J lost 6 bases; unmatched junction nucleotides: 10. DNA for the CDR3: TGTGCCAGCAGCTCCTGGACAGGGCCACTTGATGGCTACACCTTC. Translation: CASSSWTGPLDGYTF.

CDR3 sequence (DNA): TGTGCCAGCAGCTCGGACAGGGGGCGAGGCGAGCAGTACTTC. It specifies CASSSDRGRGEQYF. The chain links TRBV7-8 to TRBJ2-7; 11 bases line up with TRBD1. Per germline, CDR1 SGHVS and CDR2 FQNEAQ. V lost 4 bases, J lost 6 bases, and 5 bases stayed unmatched. The CDR3 sequence is 14 residues long. The full variable domain, rest sourced from reference TRBV7-8 and TRBJ2-7, is GAGVSQSPRYKVAKRGQDVALRCDPISGHVSLFWYQQALGQGPEFLTYFQNEAQLDKSGLPSDRFFAERPEGSVSTLKIQRTQQEDSAVYLCASSSDRGRGEQYFGPGTRLTVT.

V and J are TRBV7-2 and TRBJ1-6, with 7 bases identical to TRBD1. V dropped 1 base and J dropped 9; count of bases not matched to a gene: 9. Germline CDR1 is SGHTA and CDR2 is FQGNSA. There are 16 residues in the CDR3. The CDR3 DNA sequence: TGTGCCAGCAGCTTAGTGGCAGGGGGAGTCGGTTCACCCCTCCACTTT. Amino acid sequence: CASSLVAGGVGSPLHF.

The rearrangement joins TRBV6-6 to TRBJ2-7; no clear D. Germline V CDR1 and CDR2: MNHNY, SVGAGI (reference sequence). This CDR3 has 11 amino acids. The V and J ends lost 8 bases and 2 bases respectively, with 7 bases between them. CDR3 sequence reads: CASCTTYEQYF. The CDR3 coding sequence is TGTGCCAGCTGTACCACCTACGAGCAGTACTTC.

A few counts support this clonotype. The chain carries TRBV20-1 and TRBJ2-3; D possibly matches TRBD1 or TRBD2 (5 bases each). The CDR3 is made up of 15 amino acids. The V gene's germline CDR1 is DFQATT and CDR2 SNEGSKA (reference sequence). The V end was cut by 5 bases, the J end by 0 bases, with 15 bases between. Here the CDR3 DNA reads TGCAGTGCTCCCCCCGGGACCTCTAGCACAGATACGCAGTATTTT. It yields the protein CSAPPGTSSTDTQYF.

The V and J genes are TRBV3-1 and TRBJ1-5; 10 bases are a match to TRBD1. Germline CDR1 is LGHDT and CDR2 is YNNKEL (reference sequence). The junction had 2 bases not matched to a gene; V was cut back by 1 base and J by 5 bases. The CDR3 spans 15 residues. The CDR3 nucleotides read TGTGCCAGCAGCCAAGTTGGGACAGGGGATCAGCCCCAGCATTTT. This translates into CASSQVGTGDQPQHF. The full variable domain, with the rest looked up from reference TRBV3-1 and TRBJ1-5, is DTAVSQTPKYLVTQMGNDKSIKCEQNLGHDTMYWYKQDSKKFLKIMFSYNNKELIINETVPNRFSPKSPDKAHLNLHINSLELGDSAVYFCASSQVGTGDQPQHFGDGTRLSIL.

V gene TRBV10-3 combines with J gene TRBJ2-7; no clear D. Germline V CDR1 and CDR2: ENHRY, SYGVKD. V lost 0 bases and J 4 bases, leaving 10 bases between the germline ends. The CDR3 sequence is 14 residues long. CDR3 protein: CAISESHQRYEQYF. As DNA, the CDR3 is TGTGCCATCAGTGAGTCTCACCAAAGATACGAGCAGTACTTC.

This clonotype has a count of ten or more. The junction shows a germline mismatch at one end, possibly a read error. This sequence joins TRBV24-1 and TRBJ2-5, with D possibly matching TRBD2 (5 bases). Germline assignment: CDR1 KGHDR and CDR2 SFDVKD. CDR3 length: 15 residues. CDR3 protein: CATSGFGEKEENQYF. CDR3 nucleotide sequence: TGTGCCACCAGTGGGTTTGGGGAGAAGGAAGAGAACCAGTACTTC.

This clonotype appeared a few times. This rearrangement joins TRBV7-6 to TRBJ2-6; D gene unclear. The germline V gene has CDR1 SGHVS and CDR2 FNYEAQ. Deletions cut 1 base from V and 4 bases from J, with 14 bases between. The CDR3 is made up of 17 amino acids. The CDR3 DNA is TGTGCCAGCAGCTTAGGCCCGTCCCCTGCCGGGGCCAACGTCCTGACTTTC. Its protein is CASSLGPSPAGANVLTF.

The CDR3 protein is CASTRGGTLLPYNEQFF. CDR3 nucleotides: TGTGCCAGCACCCGCGGGGGGACGCTTCTCCCCTACAATGAGCAGTTCTTC. The rearrangement uses TRBV12-3 or TRBV12-4 and TRBJ2-1; 8 bases are a match to TRBD2. The V gene end was trimmed by 7 bases and the J gene end by 2 bases; junction bases not matched to a gene: 13. The CDR3 has 17 amino acids.

This chain links TRBV4-1 with TRBJ2-7, with a weak D call TRBD1 (5 bases). V was pared by 1 base and J by 2 bases, with 9 bases between. The CDR3 extends over 14 amino acids. Germline values: CDR1 MGHRA, CDR2 YSYEKL. The CDR3, as DNA: TGCGCCAGCAGCCAAGCAGGGCCCCCCTACGAGCAGTACTTC. Amino acid sequence: CASSQAGPPYEQYF.

This clonotype has ten or more counts. V usage is TRBV2 and J usage is TRBJ1-5; no clear D. CDR1 is SNHLY and CDR2 is FYNNEI in the germline V gene. Trimming cost V 6 bases and J 2 bases, with 20 bases left between them. The CDR3 is 17 amino acids. DNA for the CDR3: TGTGCCAGCAGCCACGAACAGTGGAACGAGGGCAATCAGCCCCAGCATTTT. It codes for CASSHEQWNEGNQPQHF.

The chain uses TRBV7-9 and TRBJ2-7; D is perhaps TRBD2 (7 bases). V was pared by 4 bases and J by 2 bases, with 12 bases between. There are 14 residues in the CDR3. Germline assignment: CDR1 SEHNR and CDR2 FQNEAQ (reference sequence). CDR3 amino acids: CASSSPGGPYEQYF. The DNA for the CDR3 is TGTGCCAGCAGCTCACCCGGGGGGCCCTACGAGCAGTACTTC.

V gene TRBV28 combines with J gene TRBJ2-4; D uncertain. Germline V gene lookup returns CDR1 MDHEN and CDR2 SYDVKM. The CDR3 extends over 13 amino acids. V lost 5 bases to trimming and J lost 5 bases, with 10 bases between them. The DNA of the CDR3 is TGTGCCAGCAGTCTCCAACCCCAAAACATTCAGTACTTC. As protein: CASSLQPQNIQYF. Full variable domain (rest looked up from reference TRBV28 and TRBJ2-4): DVKVTQSSRYLVKRTGEKVFLECVQDMDHENMFWYRQDPGLGLRLIYFSYDVKMKEKGDIPEGYSVSREKKERFSLILESASTNQTSMYLCASSLQPQNIQYFGAGTRLSVL.

V is TRBV12-3 or TRBV12-4 and J is TRBJ2-5; D perhaps matches TRBD2 (6 bases). This CDR3 spans 13 amino acids. V was shortened by 5 bases and J by 5 bases, with 12 bases between the two germline ends. In nucleotides, the CDR3 is TGTGCCAGCAGTGGAAATGGGGGGGAGACCCAGTACTTC. As protein: CASSGNGGETQYF.

The table lists this clonotype with a few counts. This chain joins TRBV7-9 and TRBJ2-1; D not certain. CDR3 size: 16 residues. Looked up from germline, CDR1 is SEHNR and CDR2 is FQNEAQ (reference sequence). V was cut by 0 bases and J by 0 bases, with 9 bases left in between. The CDR3 nucleotides read TGTGCCAGCAGCTTAGCGGTCAGTTACTCCTACAATGAGCAGTTCTTC. It is translated as CASSLAVSYSYNEQFF.

The sample holds many counts of this clonotype. V is TRBV3-1 and J is TRBJ2-5, with 13 bases that match TRBD2. V shed 4 bases, J shed 5 bases, and the junction held 7 bases outside the gene matches. The CDR3 totals 16 residues. Per the germline V gene, CDR1 is LGHDT and CDR2 is YNNKEL (reference sequence). This CDR3 is CASSRTSGSQRETQYF. CDR3 coding DNA: TGTGCCAGCAGCCGGACTAGCGGGAGTCAGAGGGAGACCCAGTACTTC.

This clonotype was seen ten or more times. The J gene is TRBJ1-1, the V gene TRBV12-3 or TRBV12-4, with TRBD1 matching 8 bases. With V trimmed by 5 bases and J by 1 base, 6 bases remained unmatched. The CDR3 has 15 residues. For the CDR3, the DNA is TGTGCCAGCAGTCCGACAGGGGCCGGGAACACTGAAGCTTTCTTT. This codes for CASSPTGAGNTEAFF.

The rearrangement links TRBV10-2 to TRBJ2-3, with 10 bases aligning to TRBD2. The CDR3 totals 14 residues. The J segment lost 4 bases and the V segment lost 9 bases, leaving 7 bases of the junction unmatched. Germline V gene sequence: CDR1 WSHSY, CDR2 SAAADI. The CDR3 coding sequence is TGCGCCAGAAGGGCTAGCGGGAGCTCAGATACGCAGTATTTT. Its protein product is CARRASGSSDTQYF.

In its sample, this clonotype was seen many times. The chain combines TRBV29-1 with TRBJ2-1; D is unresolved. CDR1 is SQVTM, CDR2 ANQGSEA, per germline. Deletions cut 3 bases from V and 4 bases from J, with 13 bases between. The CDR3 is made up of 14 amino acids. In DNA, the CDR3 is TGCAGCGTTGAGGTACTCGCGGTGTACAATGAGCAGTTCTTC. This sequence encodes CSVEVLAVYNEQFF.

There are many counts of this clonotype. The V call is TRBV29-1, the J call TRBJ2-3, with TRBD1 identical over 7 bases. The V gene's germline CDR1 is SQVTM and CDR2 ANQGSEA. There are 15 residues in the CDR3. V lost 1 base and J lost 3; bases outside the gene matches: 7. The CDR3 DNA sequence: TGCAGCGTTGAAGGGGGACAGCCAACGACAGATACGCAGTATTTT. Translated, it gives CSVEGGQPTTDTQYF.